The T cell receptor beta chain under discussion was sequenced for a study of read filtering for tumor transcriptome and immune sequencing. Molecular barcoded adaptors covering alpha/delta and beta/gamma chains were used on approximately 400 ng RNA. TCRdb recomputed calls from the reads with MiXCR, one row per CDR3 protein. The table records about 19,000 distinct CDR3 sequences, around 21% of them present only once. The CDR3 has 18 residues. V shed 6 bases, J shed 2 bases, and the junction held 12 bases outside the gene matches. Germline CDR1 reads MDHEN; CDR2 reads SYDVKM. The sample consisted of a population of CD138-negative cells sorted from bone marrow. The J gene is TRBJ2-6, the V gene TRBV28; 8 bases map to TRBD1. The receptor was isolated from a donor at least 40 years old with multiple myeloma. CDR3 sequence (DNA): TGTGCCAGCAGATCCAGGGCAGGGGGCGCGACTGGGGCCAACGTCCTGACTTTC. Translation: CASRSRAGGATGANVLTF.